This TCR beta chain was found in a study of OX40 agonist ivuxolimab in advanced cancers. Overall study context: Ivuxolimab, an agonistic anti-OX40 (CD134) antibody, was given to patients. The eligibility criteria allowed prior anti-PD-1, anti-PD-L1 or anti-CTLA-4 therapy, and approximately 38% had some. Study-wide findings and caveats: Some nonresponders additionally presented with little normalized T-cell clonal expansion.

V lost 1 base, J lost 4 bases, and 13 bases lay in between. The germline gives CDR1 LNHDA, CDR2 SQIVND (reference sequence). CDR3 length: 16 residues. Assay: immunoSEQ multiplex PCR; the TCRdb copy retains only in-frame clones and omits some. The table has tens of thousands of clones, 85% to 90% seen once; the top ten hold around 7.4%. Comments on this clone: Its target is unknown.

The clonotype originates from an adult with an advanced solid tumor such as melanoma, head and neck, liver or kidney cancer. The material was CD4+ or CD8+ T cells sorted from blood, obtained in a trial of the OX40 agonist ivuxolimab. The gene calls are TRBV19 and TRBJ2-2; TRBD1 is a possible D gene (6 bases). This chain's CDR3 is CASSIGSGVFTGELFF. CDR3 DNA sequence: TGTGCCAGTAGTATAGGGTCAGGGGTATTCACCGGGGAGCTGTTTTTT.